This TCR beta chain was sequenced for a study of blood T cell repertoires in COVID-19. Background on the study: PBMCs, B-cell-depleted T cells, or T cells provided the cDNA or gDNA that made up the material.

This CDR3 region has 16 residues. The germline V gene has CDR1 MDHEN and CDR2 SYDVKM. V shed 4 bases and J 7 bases; nucleotides not matched to a gene: 12. Assay used: immunoSEQ multiplex PCR; TCRdb lists only in-frame clones, some missing. Here the sample spans around 140,000 clones, about four fifths being singletons. The chain joins TRBV28 to TRBJ1-2; 10 bases line up with TRBD1. The source is a human donor with acute or convalescent COVID-19. The donor label of this sample is uncertain. Sequencing input: peripheral blood. In DNA, the CDR3 is TGTGCCAGCAGTTCCTTAGACAGGGGGCGAACCGCTGGCTACACCTTC. Residues: CASSSLDRGRTAGYTF.